Shown below are 28 T cell receptor beta chains from a single sample sequenced in a study of identical twins. TCRdb passed the 5' RACE reads through MiXCR, listing each CDR3 protein once. The sample holds some 690,000 distinct CDR3 sequences, roughly 20% seen once. These data were likewise used in another study, on T cells expressing NK-cell markers.

The material sequenced was PBMCs. All receptors derive from a young woman in good health.

The gene calls are TRBV7-9 and TRBJ2-1, with TRBD2 matching over 11 bases. Trimming removed 7 bases from V and 7 bases from J; junction bases left unmatched: 12. Germline V CDR1 and CDR2: SEHNR, FQNEAQ (reference sequence). This CDR3 comprises 16 residues. The CDR3 region has the DNA TGTGCCAGCACGGGCGGGGGGACTAGCGGTGCGAATGAGCAGTTCTTC. This sequence encodes CASTGGGTSGANEQFF.

This clonotype was counted between two and nine times. The chain couples TRBV5-1 to TRBJ1-5; D gene uncertain. The CDR3 has 14 residues. Germline loops: CDR1 SGHRS, CDR2 YFSETQ. V dropped 9 bases and J dropped 0 bases, with 13 bases sitting between them. The CDR3 region is CATTAGYSNQPQHF. The CDR3 region has the DNA TGCGCCACCACAGCGGGGTATAGCAATCAGCCCCAGCATTTT.

In this sample, this clonotype turned up many times. The chain employs TRBV12-3 or TRBV12-4 and TRBJ1-5; perhaps TRBD1 as D (5 bases). V lost 4 bases to trimming and J lost 0 bases, with 7 bases between them. The CDR3 covers 14 residues. The CDR3 sequence: CASSYRSSNQPQHF. DNA of the CDR3: TGTGCCAGCAGTTACAGGAGTAGCAATCAGCCCCAGCATTTT.

The chain combines TRBV28 with TRBJ1-5, with D possibly TRBD1 on 6 matching bases. V lost 6 bases and J 2 bases, leaving 14 bases between the germline ends. Germline lookup yields CDR1 MDHEN and CDR2 SYDVKM. This CDR3 is 15 amino acids long. CDR3 in amino acids: CASSPGQNGNQPQHF. CDR3 in DNA: TGTGCCAGCAGCCCAGGACAGAACGGCAATCAGCCCCAGCATTTT.

There are many counts of this clonotype. The chain couples TRBV29-1 to TRBJ2-1, with D maybe TRBD2 (6 bases). Germline-derived CDR1 and CDR2 are SQVTM and ANQGSEA. This CDR3 has 13 amino acids. Trimming removed 4 bases at V and 6 bases at J, with 13 bases between. The CDR3 nucleotides are TGCAGCGTTGTAGGGACTGGGACCAATGAGCAGTTCTTC. Protein product: CSVVGTGTNEQFF.

This clonotype was seen ten or more times. The rearrangement links TRBV9 to TRBJ2-5, with TRBD2 identical over 15 bases. Germline assignment: CDR1 SGDLS and CDR2 YYNGEE. With 3 bases clipped from V and 4 bases from J, the junction kept 13 bases outside the gene matches. The CDR3 consists of 19 residues. The CDR3 sequence is CASSALGLAGGGFRETQYF. The CDR3 region has the DNA TGTGCCAGCAGCGCCCTAGGACTAGCGGGGGGGGGTTTCCGAGAGACCCAGTACTTC.

V usage is TRBV20-1 and J usage is TRBJ1-3; tentative D call: TRBD1 (5 bases). This CDR3 has 14 residues. V was cut by 0 bases and J by 3 bases, with 9 bases left in between. Germline-derived CDR1 and CDR2 are DFQATT and SNEGSKA (reference sequence). The CDR3 coding sequence is TGCAGTGCTAGAGACAGGGCAGGTGGAAACACCATATATTTT. Protein sequence: CSARDRAGGNTIYF.

The chain joins TRBV7-9 to TRBJ2-2; D gene uncertain. In germline, CDR1 is SEHNR, CDR2 FQNEAQ (reference sequence). V lost 2 bases to trimming and J lost 4 bases, with 11 bases between them. The CDR3 is 15 amino acids. In nucleotides, the CDR3 is TGTGCCAGCAGCTTATCTACCGAGGTCACCGGGGAGCTGTTTTTT. As protein: CASSLSTEVTGELFF.

This clonotype has a handful of counts. The rearrangement uses TRBV12-3 or TRBV12-4 and TRBJ2-3; D is unresolved. The CDR3 loop spans 14 amino acids. Trimming cost V 7 bases and J 1 base, with 12 bases left between them. In nucleotides, the CDR3 is TGTGCCAGCACCTTAAGGGTCGGCACAGATACGCAGTATTTT. This encodes CASTLRVGTDTQYF.

This clonotype was detected only a few times. This rearrangement joins TRBV5-4 to TRBJ2-1, with TRBD1 matching 11 bases. The CDR3 is made up of 15 amino acids. Losses at the gene ends were 6 bases for V and 6 bases for J; bases not matched to a gene: 8. Germline V CDR1 and CDR2: SGHNT, YYREEE (reference sequence). The CDR3 protein is CASIRWGTGGNEQFF. The CDR3 nucleotides read TGTGCCAGCATCCGGTGGGGGACAGGGGGCAATGAGCAGTTCTTC. Combining the CDR3 with reference TRBV5-4 and TRBJ2-1 gives the whole variable domain ETGVTQSPTHLIKTRGQQVTLRCSSQSGHNTVSWYQQALGQGPQFIFQYYREEENGRGNFPPRFSGLQFPNYSSELNVNALELDDSALYLCASIRWGTGGNEQFFGPGTRLTVL.

The rearrangement joins TRBV2 to TRBJ2-2; 10 nucleotides agree with TRBD1. CDR1 and CDR2 (germline): SNHLY, FYNNEI. CDR3 length equals 16 residues. The V gene end was trimmed by 7 bases and the J gene end by 2 bases; junction bases not matched to a gene: 7. CDR3 DNA sequence: TGTGCCAGCAATTCCGGGACAGGGGTTAACACCGGGGAGCTGTTTTTT. Translated, it gives CASNSGTGVNTGELFF.

This clonotype showed up just a few times. This rearrangement joins TRBV9 to TRBJ1-1, with D hard to call. Germline V lookup: CDR1 SGDLS, CDR2 YYNGEE. The CDR3 sequence is 14 residues long. V shed 0 bases and J shed 6 bases, with 12 bases lying between them. CDR3 residues: CASSVGNPPSEAFF. The CDR3 DNA is TGTGCCAGCAGCGTAGGAAACCCTCCGTCTGAAGCTTTCTTT.

V gene TRBV20-1 combines with J gene TRBJ2-1; no definite D call. The CDR3 is made up of 18 amino acids. Germline loops: CDR1 DFQATT, CDR2 SNEGSKA (reference sequence). V was cut by 0 bases and J by 0 bases, with 18 bases left in between. CDR3 nucleotides: TGCAGTGCTAGAGATTTACCCCGCCCCGCGAGCTCCTACAATGAGCAGTTCTTC. The encoded protein is CSARDLPRPASSYNEQFF.

J is TRBJ2-2 and V is TRBV20-1, with D uncertain. Deletions cut 4 bases from V and 1 base from J, with 13 bases between. The CDR3 consists of 15 residues. Looked up from germline, CDR1 is DFQATT and CDR2 is SNEGSKA (reference sequence). The CDR3 DNA reads TGCAGTGCTACGGACCACCGAATGAACACCGGGGAGCTGTTTTTT. Amino acids: CSATDHRMNTGELFF.

In DNA form, the CDR3 reads TGTGCCAGCGGTCGACTGACCCTCTCCTACAATGAGCAGTTCTTC. It codes for CASGRLTLSYNEQFF. The chain links TRBV7-9 to TRBJ2-1, with no clear D. The CDR3 consists of 15 residues. V was trimmed by 8 bases and J by 0 bases, leaving 14 bases between them. Germline CDR1 SEHNR, CDR2 FQNEAQ (reference sequence).

This clonotype showed up just a few times. This chain uses TRBV12-3 or TRBV12-4 with TRBJ2-5, with 9 positions matching TRBD2. The CDR3 loop spans 15 amino acids. Trimming took 5 bases from V and 1 from J; bases not matched to a gene: 5. This CDR3 is CASSRGLATQETQYF. In DNA form, the CDR3 reads TGTGCCAGCAGTCGGGGACTAGCAACCCAAGAGACCCAGTACTTC.

The chain links TRBV20-1 to TRBJ2-2; possibly TRBD1 or TRBD2 for D (5 bases each). The V gene's germline CDR1 is DFQATT and CDR2 SNEGSKA (reference sequence). V was clipped by 6 bases and J by 7 bases, with 18 bases between them. The CDR3 runs 14 residues. The CDR3 spells CSATPGARSGELFF. The CDR3 nucleotides are TGCAGTGCCACCCCCGGGGCGCGGAGCGGGGAGCTGTTTTTT.

This clonotype was seen a few times. This sequence joins TRBV20-1 and TRBJ2-3, with 7 bases fitting TRBD1. The CDR3 consists of 14 residues. Losses at the gene ends were 2 bases for V and 3 bases for J; bases not matched to a gene: 5. The V gene's germline CDR1 is DFQATT and CDR2 SNEGSKA (reference sequence). The CDR3 bases are TGCAGTGCTAGAAAGGGGGCGAGGACAGATACGCAGTATTTT. As protein: CSARKGARTDTQYF.

The J gene is TRBJ1-4, the V gene TRBV12-3 or TRBV12-4; no reliable D call. Trimming removed 3 bases from V and 6 bases from J, with 8 bases in between. The CDR3 runs to 13 residues. The CDR3 reads CASSLAEYEKLFF. The CDR3 coding sequence is TGTGCCAGCAGTTTGGCGGAGTATGAAAAACTGTTTTTT.

The rearrangement uses TRBV7-2 and TRBJ1-2, with D perhaps matching TRBD1 (5 bases). Germline CDR1 and CDR2: SGHTA and FQGNSA. The CDR3 is 17 residues long. V was shortened by 4 bases and J by 0 bases, with 18 bases between the two germline ends. Written as DNA, the CDR3 is TGTGCCAGCAGCTCACGGGCAGGGAGAGAGGCTAACTATGGCTACACCTTC. Amino acid sequence: CASSSRAGREANYGYTF.

The gene calls are TRBV9 and TRBJ2-1, with D unresolved. The CDR3 loop spans 13 amino acids. V lost 0 bases to trimming and J lost 6 bases, with 7 bases between them. Germline loops: CDR1 SGDLS, CDR2 YYNGEE. This CDR3 reads CASSVDLVNEQFF. For the CDR3, the DNA is TGTGCCAGCAGCGTAGATCTGGTCAATGAGCAGTTCTTC.

This clonotype was observed a single time. The chain carries TRBV7-9 and TRBJ2-5; the D gene is possibly TRBD2 (6 bases). CDR3 length equals 17 residues. Deletions cut 3 bases from V and 1 base from J, with 18 bases between. CDR1 and CDR2 (germline): SEHNR, FQNEAQ (reference sequence). The CDR3 reads CASSFIMAGTVQETQYF. The CDR3 nucleotides are TGTGCCAGCAGCTTCATTATGGCGGGAACCGTCCAAGAGACCCAGTACTTC.

This clonotype has a count of ten or more. V usage is TRBV21-1 and J usage is TRBJ2-7. TRBV21-1 is annotated as a pseudogene. The CDR3 consists of 12 residues. The CDR3 DNA reads TGTGCCAGCAGCAAAGTTAAAAGCGATTGGGACTTC. It yields the protein CASSKVKSDWDF.

This clonotype came up many times. The gene calls are TRBV20-1 and TRBJ2-3; TRBD2 agrees at 14 bases. Germline CDR1 is DFQATT and CDR2 is SNEGSKA (reference sequence). J lost 2 bases, V lost 3 bases, and 1 base had no gene match. The CDR3 is 15 amino acids. The CDR3 reads CSARGLAGVTDTQYF. CDR3 bases: TGCAGTGCTAGGGGACTAGCGGGGGTCACAGATACGCAGTATTTT.

This clonotype was detected many times. The V gene is TRBV11-2, the J gene TRBJ2-3; D remains ambiguous. CDR3 size: 13 residues. V was cut by 2 bases and J by 4 bases, with 7 bases left in between. Germline V gene lookup returns CDR1 SGHAT and CDR2 FQNNGV. CDR3 in DNA: TGTGCCAGCAGCTTAAATTCCCCAGATACGCAGTATTTT. Translating it yields CASSLNSPDTQYF.

This clonotype showed up just a few times. The CDR3 sequence: CASSSPQKMNTEAFF. For the CDR3, the DNA is TGTGCCAGCAGCTCGCCCCAGAAGATGAACACTGAAGCTTTCTTT. V usage is TRBV7-2 and J usage is TRBJ1-1, with D uncertain. CDR1 is SGHTA and CDR2 is FQGNSA in the germline V gene. Trimming took off 4 bases at V and 0 bases at J, with 12 bases between the two ends. The CDR3 spans 15 residues.

This clonotype was detected only a few times. The V and J genes are TRBV12-3 or TRBV12-4 and TRBJ1-5; 7 bases match TRBD1. This CDR3 contains 12 residues. V was pared by 7 bases and J by 9 bases, with 6 bases of the junction left unmatched. CDR3: CASTSGGPPQHF. In DNA form, the CDR3 reads TGTGCCAGCACCTCAGGGGGTCCGCCCCAGCATTTT.

V gene TRBV9 combines with J gene TRBJ2-5; possibly TRBD1 for D (5 bases). Germline lookup yields CDR1 SGDLS and CDR2 YYNGEE. Trimming shortened V by 3 bases and J by 5 bases, and 20 bases separated the two germline ends. This CDR3 has 16 residues. The CDR3 sequence is CASSARTSLLGETQYF. Written as DNA, the CDR3 is TGTGCCAGCAGCGCACGGACAAGCCTCCTCGGGGAGACCCAGTACTTC.